This TCR beta chain was captured in a study of tumor-infiltrating lymphocytes in localized non-small cell lung cancer. Study as a whole: Several tumor histologies, both smoking statuses, and some post-neoadjuvant chemotherapy samples were included.

A word on this clone: Its antigen is still unknown.

Clones were read by immunoSEQ multiplex PCR, and TCRdb kept only the in-frame ones, dropping some. The table records some 15,000 clones, roughly 76% of them present only once. The ends were cut back, 1 base at V and 2 bases at J, with 12 bases in the middle. Germline-derived CDR1 and CDR2 are SEHNR and FQNEAQ (reference sequence). CDR3 length equals 15 residues. Study conclusions and caveats: TCRbeta sequencing showed higher T cell infiltration in tumors than uninvolved lung. Not all patients were TCR sequenced, owing to tissue quantity. No link was found between tumor T-cell fraction and recurrence-free survival.

The sample consisted of lung tumor tissue. J is TRBJ2-7 and V is TRBV7-9; no reliable D call. The receptor was isolated from a human donor with non-small cell lung cancer. The CDR3 sequence: CASSLGPLQTYEQYF. In DNA form, the CDR3 reads TGTGCCAGCAGCTTAGGGCCATTACAGACCTACGAGCAGTACTTC.